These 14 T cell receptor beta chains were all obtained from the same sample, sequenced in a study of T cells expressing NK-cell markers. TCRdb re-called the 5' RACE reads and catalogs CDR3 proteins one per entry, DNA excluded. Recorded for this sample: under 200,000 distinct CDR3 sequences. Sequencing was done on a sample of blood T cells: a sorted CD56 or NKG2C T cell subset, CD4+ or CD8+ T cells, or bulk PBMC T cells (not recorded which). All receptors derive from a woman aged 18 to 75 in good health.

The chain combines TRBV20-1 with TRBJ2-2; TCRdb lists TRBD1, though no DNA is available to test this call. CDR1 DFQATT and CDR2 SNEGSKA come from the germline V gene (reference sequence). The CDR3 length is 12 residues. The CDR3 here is CSAKPGAGELFF.

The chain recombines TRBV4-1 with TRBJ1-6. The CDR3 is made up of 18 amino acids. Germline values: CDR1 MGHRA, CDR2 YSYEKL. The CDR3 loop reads CASSQDLPRRSYNSPLHF.

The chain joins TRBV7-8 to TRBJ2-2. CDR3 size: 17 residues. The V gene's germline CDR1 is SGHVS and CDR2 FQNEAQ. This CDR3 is CASSLLISEANTGELFF.

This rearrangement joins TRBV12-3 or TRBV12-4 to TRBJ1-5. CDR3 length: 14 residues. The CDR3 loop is CASSEAGNNQPQHF.

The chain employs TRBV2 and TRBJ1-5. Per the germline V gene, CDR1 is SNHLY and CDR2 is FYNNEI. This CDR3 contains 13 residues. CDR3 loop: CASSGDYNQPQHF.

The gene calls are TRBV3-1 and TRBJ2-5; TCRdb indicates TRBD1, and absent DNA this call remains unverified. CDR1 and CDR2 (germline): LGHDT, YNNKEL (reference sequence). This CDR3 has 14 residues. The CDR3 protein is CASSPHDRAETQYF.

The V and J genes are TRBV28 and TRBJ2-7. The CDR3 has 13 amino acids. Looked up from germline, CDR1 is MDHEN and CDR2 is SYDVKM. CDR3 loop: CASSLLSSYEQYF.

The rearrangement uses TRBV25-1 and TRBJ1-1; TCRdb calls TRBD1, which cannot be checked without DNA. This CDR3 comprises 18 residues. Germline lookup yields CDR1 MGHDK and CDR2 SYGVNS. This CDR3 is CASSERRTGVREDTEAFF.

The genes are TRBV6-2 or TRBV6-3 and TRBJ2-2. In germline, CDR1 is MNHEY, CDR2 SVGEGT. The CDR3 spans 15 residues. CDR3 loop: CASSYSFPGAGELFF.

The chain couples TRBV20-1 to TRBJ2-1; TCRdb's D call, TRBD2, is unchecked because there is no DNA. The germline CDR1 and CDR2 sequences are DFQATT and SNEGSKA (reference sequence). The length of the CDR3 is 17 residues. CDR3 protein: CSARAGLREFSYNEQFF.

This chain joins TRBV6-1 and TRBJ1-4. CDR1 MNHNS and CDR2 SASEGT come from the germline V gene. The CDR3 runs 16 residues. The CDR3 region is CASSEVGGGGSEKLFF.

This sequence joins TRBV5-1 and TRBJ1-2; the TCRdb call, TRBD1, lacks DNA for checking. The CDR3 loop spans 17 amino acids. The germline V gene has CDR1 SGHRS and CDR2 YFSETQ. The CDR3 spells CASSPSGHPRTNYGYTF.

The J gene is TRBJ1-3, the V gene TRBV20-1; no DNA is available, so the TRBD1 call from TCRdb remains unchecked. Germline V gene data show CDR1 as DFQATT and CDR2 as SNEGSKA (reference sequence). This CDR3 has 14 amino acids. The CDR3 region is CSAWDRGSGNTIYF.

The CDR3 protein is CASSESPTGTQYF. The genes are TRBV2 and TRBJ2-5; TCRdb calls TRBD1, which cannot be checked without DNA. CDR3 size: 13 residues. Germline-derived CDR1 and CDR2 are SNHLY and FYNNEI.